The 7 T cell receptor beta chains below all came from one sample that was sequenced in a study of shared clonotypes between healthy human individuals. Clones were read by immunoSEQ multiplex PCR, and TCRdb kept only the in-frame ones, dropping some. The sample lists 640,000 or so clones, about three quarters occurring once. Material for sequencing was memory CD4+ T cells sorted from blood. Documented subset: CD45RA-negative fraction. The receptors were sampled from a woman younger than 45 in good health.

The J gene is TRBJ1-3, the V gene TRBV11-2; D perhaps matches TRBD1 (6 bases). V shed 5 bases and J shed 0 bases, with 17 bases lying between them. CDR1 and CDR2 (germline): SGHAT, FQNNGV. The CDR3 contains 17 residues. The CDR3 region has the DNA TGTGCCAGCAGCCCGACTGACGGGGGCTACTCTGGAAACACCATATATTTT. This sequence encodes CASSPTDGGYSGNTIYF.

This clone has more than one count but fewer than ten. The chain joins TRBV4-1 to TRBJ2-1; 16 bases line up with TRBD2. The CDR3 loop spans 17 amino acids. Trimming at V came to 2 bases and at J to 9 bases, leaving 7 bases not matched to a gene. Germline V CDR1 and CDR2: MGHRA, YSYEKL. The CDR3 loop reads CASSQMGLAGGFSEQFF. In nucleotides, the CDR3 is TGCGCCAGCAGCCAAATGGGACTAGCGGGAGGGTTTAGTGAGCAGTTCTTC.

This clone has only a few counts. This chain's CDR3 is CSAGAEYEQYF. Written as DNA, the CDR3 is TGCAGCGCCGGGGCCGAATACGAGCAGTACTTC. The rearrangement joins TRBV29-1 to TRBJ2-7; D is perhaps TRBD1 or TRBD2 (5 bases each). This CDR3 region has 11 residues. V was pared by 7 bases and J by 4 bases, with 11 bases between. CDR1 and CDR2 (germline): SQVTM, ANQGSEA.

This chain uses TRBV28 with TRBJ2-1, with 8 bases that match TRBD2. V dropped 6 bases and J dropped 3; count of bases not matched to a gene: 4. The CDR3 is 14 amino acids. Germline V gene data show CDR1 as MDHEN and CDR2 as SYDVKM. The CDR3 nucleotides read TGTGCCAGCAGGATTGGGACTAGCTACAATGAGCAGTTCTTC. It is translated as CASRIGTSYNEQFF. Drawing the rest from reference TRBV28 and TRBJ2-1, the complete variable domain is DVKVTQSSRYLVKRTGEKVFLECVQDMDHENMFWYRQDPGLGLRLIYFSYDVKMKEKGDIPEGYSVSREKKERFSLILESASTNQTSMYLCASRIGTSYNEQFFGPGTRLTVL.

With regard to this clone: Additional DNA sequences in this sample encode the identical CDR3. The CDR3 bases are TGTGCCAGCAGTCCCCCGGGAACCTACGAGCAGTACTTC. It codes for CASSPPGTYEQYF. The chain combines TRBV28 with TRBJ2-7; tentatively, D is TRBD2 (5 bases). Trimming stripped 5 bases from V and 2 bases from J, with 10 bases between. The CDR3 totals 13 residues. Germline V gene data show CDR1 as MDHEN and CDR2 as SYDVKM.

This clone was counted at least ten times. The chain uses TRBV27 and TRBJ1-5, with TRBD1 as a possible D gene (5 bases). The germline CDR1 and CDR2 sequences are MNHEY and SMNVEV (reference sequence). There are 17 residues in the CDR3. V was cut by 6 bases and J by 0 bases, with 18 bases left in between. CDR3 amino acids: CASSPRPTGYSNQPQHF. CDR3 in DNA: TGTGCCAGCAGCCCACGCCCCACAGGCTATAGCAATCAGCCCCAGCATTTT.

The chain is built from TRBV6-5 and TRBJ1-2; TRBD1 might be the D (5 bases). This CDR3 region has 15 residues. V was pared by 4 bases and J by 2 bases, with 14 bases between. The germline V gene has CDR1 MNHEY and CDR2 SVGAGI. CDR3 in DNA: TGTGCCAGCAGTTTTAGTCCCGGGGCAAACTATGGCTACACCTTC. Translating gives CASSFSPGANYGYTF.